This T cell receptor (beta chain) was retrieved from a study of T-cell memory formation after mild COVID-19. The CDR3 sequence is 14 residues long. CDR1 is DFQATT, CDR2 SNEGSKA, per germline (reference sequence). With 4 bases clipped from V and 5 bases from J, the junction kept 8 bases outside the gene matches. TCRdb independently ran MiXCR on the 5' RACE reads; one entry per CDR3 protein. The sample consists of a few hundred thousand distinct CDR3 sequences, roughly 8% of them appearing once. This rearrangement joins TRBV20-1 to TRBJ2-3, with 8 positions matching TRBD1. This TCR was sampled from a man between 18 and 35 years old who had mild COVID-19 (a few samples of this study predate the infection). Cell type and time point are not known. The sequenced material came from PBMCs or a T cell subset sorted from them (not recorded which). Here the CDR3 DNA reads TGCAGTGCTACCGACAGGGGATCGAGAGATACGCAGTATTTT. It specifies CSATDRGSRDTQYF.